Listed here are 4 T cell receptor beta chains from one sample, sequenced in a study of blood T cell repertoires in COVID-19. Assay used: immunoSEQ multiplex PCR; TCRdb lists only in-frame clones, some missing. Of roughly 350,000 clones in the sample, roughly 85% were seen once. Sequenced material: peripheral blood. The receptors originated from a woman aged 18-29 years with acute or convalescent COVID-19.

The V gene is TRBV9, the J gene TRBJ1-2; possibly TRBD1 for D (5 bases). Per the germline V gene, CDR1 is SGDLS and CDR2 is YYNGEE. V was pared by 6 bases and J by 3 bases, with 12 bases between. The CDR3 runs 13 residues. The DNA for the CDR3 is TGTGCCAGCACCCACACAGGAGACTATGGCTACACCTTC. Residues: CASTHTGDYGYTF.

The J gene is TRBJ1-1, the V gene TRBV5-1; D call uncertain. Germline values: CDR1 SGHRS, CDR2 YFSETQ. Trimming pared 4 bases from V and 5 bases from J, leaving 15 bases between. The CDR3 has 14 amino acids. As DNA, the CDR3 is TGCGCCAGCAGCCTCCGACCCTACGGGACTGAAGCTTTCTTT. Translated: CASSLRPYGTEAFF.

The chain links TRBV6-5 to TRBJ2-2; D gene uncertain. CDR1 is MNHEY and CDR2 is SVGAGI in the germline V gene. This CDR3 has 13 residues. The V and J ends lost 5 bases and 6 bases respectively, with 10 bases between them. In DNA, the CDR3 is TGTGCCAGCAGTCTCTACCCCTCCGGGGAGCTGTTTTTT. As protein: CASSLYPSGELFF.

The chain recombines TRBV7-9 with TRBJ1-1; 10 bases line up with TRBD1. CDR3 length equals 18 residues. Germline lookup yields CDR1 SEHNR and CDR2 FQNEAQ (reference sequence). Trimming cost V 5 bases and J 3 bases; bases outside gene matches: 15. CDR3 DNA sequence: TGTGCCAGCAGCCCTGCAAGCTGGGACAGGGGCGACCACACTGAAGCTTTCTTT. Amino acid sequence: CASSPASWDRGDHTEAFF. Looking up the rest from reference TRBV7-9 and TRBJ1-1 gives the full variable domain: DTGVSQNPRHKITKRGQNVTFRCDPISEHNRLYWYRQTLGQGPEFLTYFQNEAQLEKSRLLSDRFSAERPKGSFSTLEIQRTEQGDSAMYLCASSPASWDRGDHTEAFFGQGTRLTVV.